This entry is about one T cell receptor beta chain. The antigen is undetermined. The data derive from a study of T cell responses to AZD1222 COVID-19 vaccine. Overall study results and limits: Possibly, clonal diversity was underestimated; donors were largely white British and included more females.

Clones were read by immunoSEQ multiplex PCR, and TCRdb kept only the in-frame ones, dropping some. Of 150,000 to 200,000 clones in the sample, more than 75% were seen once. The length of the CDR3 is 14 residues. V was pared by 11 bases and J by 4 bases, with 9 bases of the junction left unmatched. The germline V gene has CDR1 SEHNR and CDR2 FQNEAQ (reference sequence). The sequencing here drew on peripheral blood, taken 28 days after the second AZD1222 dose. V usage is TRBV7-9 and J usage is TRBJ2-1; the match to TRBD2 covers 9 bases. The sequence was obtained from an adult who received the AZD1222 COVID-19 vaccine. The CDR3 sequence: CAGGGGRGYNEQFF. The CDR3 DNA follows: TGTGCCGGAGGGGGCGGGAGGGGATACAATGAGCAGTTCTTC.